The T cell receptor beta chain under discussion was sequenced for a study of regulatory T cells in long-lasting Graves disease (dated by TCRdb to 2020 to 2022). Background for the entire study: Newly diagnosed Graves' disease patients had taken antithyroid drugs for less than 3 months. Peripheral blood TCR sequencing and RNA sequencing compared persistent Graves' disease patients with newly diagnosed Graves' disease patients. The study was conducted in China and was registered as a clinical trial. A total of approximately 35 samples underwent TCR sequencing: roughly 13 from persistent and around 20 from newly diagnosed Graves' disease patients. Study-wide conclusions, independent of this receptor: The authors acknowledged the small sample size as a limitation that may reduce accuracy. A larger number of public clonotypes was shared among persistent patients (around 2,700) than among newly diagnosed patients (around 870). Compared with newly diagnosed patients, persistent Graves' disease patients had lower TCR Shannon entropy and fewer highly expanded clones, which suggests clonal expansion. Because the primary lesion, thyroid tissue, could not be accessed, the study looked at peripheral blood alone. Sequencing and analysis were limited to the TCR beta chain.

Reading the label with the study, this specimen's time point is: newly diagnosed GD, antithyroid drugs for less than 3 months. RNA was extracted from PBMCs in TRIzol for both TCR sequencing and RNA sequencing. The diagnosis of Graves' disease was made according to American Thyroid Association guidelines. The patients came from an endocrinology department in Xi'an, China. From each patient, approximately 10 milliliters of peripheral blood was collected into an EDTA anticoagulant tube. Ficoll Paque Plus density gradient separation was used to isolate PBMCs, and no further T cell sorting was done. An Agilent 2100 Bioanalyzer and agarose gel were used to check RNA quality, while a NanoDrop 2000 measured RNA concentration. This clonotype was detected ten times or more. What antigen it recognizes has not been identified. Qualities for individual bases were not recorded, and no much larger clone is one base off.

The protocol used for the library was multiplex PCR. The instrument was an Illumina HiSeq 4000. iRepertoire HTBI primers and Arm-PCR amplification of CDR3 regions were used to construct TCR beta libraries. Before sequencing, the PCR products underwent gel purification. Per the source publication's procedure: A total of 62 TRBV and 14 TRBJ segments were identified across samples and were used for gene usage analysis of CDR3 amino acid clonotypes. COPE and FqMerger were used to merge filtered high-quality paired reads into contigs. BLAST was used to align contigs to the IMGT TRBV, TRBD and TRBJ reference genes, and CDR3 was defined following IMGT. Any clonotype with a frequency above 0.1% was counted as a highly expanded clone. Shannon entropy was used to measure repertoire diversity, and the Gini coefficient was used to measure V-J evenness. A clonotype was considered public if more than one individual shared it. TCRdb reprocessing: public reads trimmed at Q25 with fastp, clones called with MiXCR, in-frame beta chains kept. CDR3 protein duplicates are merged, each entry listing the most common genes and DNA. For this entry, the V and J calls and clone size follow TCRdb and not the study's own pipeline. The sample profile shows 500,000 to 700,000 distinct CDR3 sequences; around 17% of them were found once. The top ten clonotypes cover around 19% of the sample.

The same specimen was also included in a second study, on T cells in Graves' hyperthyroidism and ophthalmopathy. From the second report: Graves' hyperthyroidism was defined as stable when no progression to ophthalmopathy occurred over 18 months of follow-up. Hyperthyroidism patients were newly diagnosed, with disease duration under 2 months, and aged 18 to 65 years. The study excluded patients with uncontrolled infections, other autoimmune diseases, pregnancy or lactation. Clinical symptoms, serum thyroxine and TRAb, thyroid ultrasound, and orbital computed tomography formed the basis for the diagnoses. The first round of RT-PCR for the TCR CDR3 was performed with the HTBI primer set and the Qiagen OneStep RT-PCR kit. Most expanded thyroid clonotypes (frequency above 0.001) were also detected in blood, suggesting blood repertoires may reflect thyroid immune responses. In cross-validation, a model built on a 13 V-J signature told ophthalmopathy apart from stable hyperthyroidism with roughly 87% sensitivity and 81% to 82% specificity, and in testing the same model reached 80%/75%. In validation, the model predicted progression to ophthalmopathy with approximately 70% sensitivity and less than 80% specificity, a median of 6.5 months before onset. To identify distinguishing TCR V-J signatures, a discovery cohort of around 100 patients was used, comprising 40 to 45 with Graves' ophthalmopathy and 57 with stable Graves' hyperthyroidism. Prospective prediction of ophthalmopathy was tested in an independent validation cohort of 18 hyperthyroidism patients and some 17 patients who later progressed to ophthalmopathy. The 100 discovery patients were divided at random into training and test sets in a 7:3 ratio. Thyroid tissue and blood T-cell repertoires from about six Graves' hyperthyroidism patients were also compared in the study. After blood sampling, hyperthyroidism patients were treated with methimazole at a starting dose of 30 mg daily, and ophthalmopathy patients were treated with high-dose intravenous methylprednisolone. Libraries were constructed in a second round of multiplex PCR, after which size selection and purification were performed. Sequencing of the libraries was done on an Illumina HiSeq2000 using paired-end 100 bp reads. SOAPnuke was used to process the raw data, removing reads that contained adapters or uncalled bases, had a mean Phred below 15, or lacked an exact match to the constant primer or identifier. COPE v1.2.5 was used to merge high-quality paired reads, and clonotypes were defined as unique nucleotide sequences. Clonotypes were aligned to IMGT TRBV, TRBD and TRBJ reference segments using MiTCR v1.1. The analysis was restricted to V-J combinations with a frequency above 0.0001, which together covered 99.2% of the repertoires. The TCS score was defined as the ratio of F50 (clonal expansion) to E x V (chaos), calculated using BLOSUM62-based TCRdist between CDR3 peptides within each V-J. Welch's t-statistics and random forest reduced roughly 530 V-J features to 13, which were used in a naive Bayes classifier (R e1071). Sample size was not statistically predetermined, and blinding of investigators to group allocation was not performed. The paper describes TCR Vbeta CDR3 sequencing of around 130 peripheral blood samples, made up of approximately 40 ophthalmopathy patients, approximately 73 hyperthyroidism patients and 17 progressor patients.

This clonotype was obtained from a woman in her twenties or thirties with Graves disease. Donor details come from another sample of the same person, matched by shared clones. The specimen comprised peripheral blood mononuclear cells (PBMCs), sampled at new diagnosis, from a patient treated with antithyroid drugs.

The sequenced DNA is TGCAGTGCTAGAGAACCCGGGACAGGGGATCATGGCTACACCTTC. This is translated as CSAREPGTGDHGYTF. The V gene is TRBV20-1 and the J gene is TRBJ1-2, with 10 bases aligning to TRBD1. The CDR3 contains 15 residues, cysteine and phenylalanine counted. Only CDR3 DNA is held: 45 bases, read in frame from base 1. Compared with germline, V lacks 0 bases and J lacks 6 bases; bases without a gene match: 7. Based on the germline V gene (reference sequence), the CDR1 and CDR2 sequences are DFQATT and SNEGSKA.